One sample yielded the 17 T cell receptor beta chains listed below, sequenced in a study of cytomegalovirus exposure and HLA in healthy donors. PCR involved 60 Vbeta and 13 Jbeta primers. Here immunoSEQ multiplex PCR was the method, and the copy in TCRdb shows in-frame clones only, minus some. The sample consists of approximately 200,000 clones, approximately 79% of them appearing once. The sequenced sample was PBMCs. These receptors came from a woman in her twenties or thirties in good health and CMV-seropositive.

The CDR3 loop is CASSLGGTGENIQYF. The CDR3 DNA reads TGTGCCAGCAGCCTAGGGGGAACAGGGGAAAACATTCAGTACTTC. The rearrangement links TRBV7-2 to TRBJ2-4, with TRBD1 matching over 7 bases. Germline CDR1 is SGHTA and CDR2 is FQGNSA. This CDR3 is built from 15 residues. With V trimmed by 5 bases and J by 5 bases, 9 bases remained unmatched.

This chain joins TRBV25-1 and TRBJ2-1, with TRBD1 matching 11 bases. V lost 3 bases to trimming and J lost 7 bases; unmatched junction nucleotides: 8. Per germline, CDR1 MGHDK and CDR2 SYGVNS. CDR3 length equals 16 residues. The chain's CDR3 is CASSDTGQGAGNEQFF. In nucleotides, the CDR3 is TGTGCCAGCAGTGACACTGGACAGGGGGCTGGGAATGAGCAGTTCTTC.

This clone appeared a single time. The rearrangement joins TRBV7-9 to TRBJ1-2, with 9 bases aligning to TRBD1. CDR3 length: 16 amino acids. Unmatched junction bases numbered 6, after V lost 0 bases and J lost 4 bases. Germline CDR1 reads SEHNR; CDR2 reads FQNEAQ (reference sequence). As DNA, the CDR3 is TGTGCCAGCAGCTTAGCGGGCGACAGGGGGACCTATGGCTACACCTTC. It yields the protein CASSLAGDRGTYGYTF. The entire variable domain, with the rest obtained from reference TRBV7-9 and TRBJ1-2, is as follows: DTGVSQNPRHKITKRGQNVTFRCDPISEHNRLYWYRQTLGQGPEFLTYFQNEAQLEKSRLLSDRFSAERPKGSFSTLEIQRTEQGDSAMYLCASSLAGDRGTYGYTFGSGTRLTVV.

The J gene is TRBJ2-1, the V gene TRBV4-1, with D maybe TRBD2 (6 bases). The germline V gene encodes CDR1 MGHRA and CDR2 YSYEKL. The ends were cut back, 1 base at V and 7 bases at J, with 14 bases in the middle. This CDR3 spans 15 amino acids. The DNA for the CDR3 is TGCGCCAGCAGCCAAGGAGGAGGGGTTGAGAATGAGCAGTTCTTC. Translating gives CASSQGGGVENEQFF.

In this sample, this clone turned up a few times. The chain recombines TRBV7-9 with TRBJ2-3; 7 nucleotides align to TRBD1. V dropped 5 bases and J dropped 3; count of bases not matched to a gene: 8. The germline V gene has CDR1 SEHNR and CDR2 FQNEAQ (reference sequence). CDR3 length: 15 amino acids. This chain's CDR3 is CASSPDRDRTDTQYF. The CDR3 coding sequence is TGTGCCAGCAGCCCTGACAGGGATCGAACAGATACGCAGTATTTT.

V is TRBV15 and J is TRBJ1-3, with D perhaps TRBD1 (6 bases). The CDR3 has 14 residues. Germline V CDR1 and CDR2: LNHNV, YYDKDF (reference sequence). Trimming removed 4 bases from V and 4 bases from J, with 11 bases in between. CDR3 loop: CATSMRGRGNTIYF. The CDR3 coding sequence is TGTGCCACCAGCATGCGGGGGCGAGGAAACACCATATATTTT.

This clone was seen just once. The chain links TRBV25-1 to TRBJ2-3, with D uncertain. Germline V lookup: CDR1 MGHDK, CDR2 SYGVNS. This CDR3 is built from 14 residues. Trimming took off 1 base at V and 3 bases at J, with 8 bases between the two ends. CDR3 sequence (DNA): TGTGCCAGCAGTGAATGGGCAGAAACAGATACGCAGTATTTT. Protein sequence: CASSEWAETDTQYF.

The chain carries TRBV7-9 and TRBJ2-1; 10 nucleotides match TRBD1. The V and J ends lost 4 bases and 0 bases, in that order; junction bases with no gene match: 12. CDR1 SEHNR and CDR2 FQNEAQ come from the germline V gene (reference sequence). The CDR3 has 19 residues. CDR3 DNA: TGTGCCAGCAGCTCCGAGTGGGACAGGGGATCCAACTCCTACAATGAGCAGTTCTTC. Residues: CASSSEWDRGSNSYNEQFF.

The chain links TRBV25-1 to TRBJ2-1; TRBD2 might be the D (6 bases). V dropped 8 bases and J dropped 5 bases, with 22 bases sitting between them. This CDR3 comprises 16 residues. Germline V gene sequence: CDR1 MGHDK, CDR2 SYGVNS. The CDR3 loop is CASRRPHGGANNEQFF. CDR3 bases: TGTGCCAGCCGGAGGCCCCACGGCGGGGCAAACAATGAGCAGTTCTTC.

This CDR3 reads CASSLVQGGGEKLFF. As DNA, the CDR3 is TGCGCCAGCAGCCTTGTACAGGGTGGTGGTGAAAAACTGTTTTTT. The rearrangement joins TRBV5-1 to TRBJ1-4; possibly TRBD1 for D (6 bases). CDR1 SGHRS and CDR2 YFSETQ come from the germline V gene. V lost 4 bases to trimming and J lost 7 bases, with 17 bases between them. CDR3 size: 15 residues.

The genes are TRBV19 and TRBJ1-2, with a possible D match to TRBD1 (5 bases). CDR3 length equals 13 residues. Trimming removed 8 bases at V and 7 bases at J, with 17 bases between. Germline V gives CDR1 LNHDA, CDR2 SQIVND (reference sequence). CDR3 bases: TGTGCCAGTTCCCCCAGGGTAGAGGCTGGCTACACCTTC. Protein product: CASSPRVEAGYTF. Looking up the rest from reference TRBV19 and TRBJ1-2 gives the full variable domain: DGGITQSPKYLFRKEGQNVTLSCEQNLNHDAMYWYRQDPGQGLRLIYYSQIVNDFQKGDIAEGYSVSREKKESFPLTVTSAQKNPTAFYLCASSPRVEAGYTFGSGTRLTVV.

The chain couples TRBV5-6 to TRBJ2-7; a weak D match, TRBD1 (5 bases). In germline, CDR1 is SGHDT, CDR2 YYEEEE. V lost 2 bases and J 5 bases, leaving 14 bases between the germline ends. The CDR3 has 14 residues. The CDR3 nucleotides are TGTGCCAGCAGCTTAGACAGAAACAAGGACGAGCAGTACTTC. Encoded protein: CASSLDRNKDEQYF. Drawing the rest from reference TRBV5-6 and TRBJ2-7, the complete variable domain is DAGVTQSPTHLIKTRGQQVTLRCSPKSGHDTVSWYQQALGQGPQFIFQYYEEEERQRGNFPDRFSGHQFPNYSSELNVNALLLGDSALYLCASSLDRNKDEQYFGPGTRLTVT.

This clone was found a few times. The chain links TRBV2 to TRBJ2-7; 10 positions agree with TRBD2. The V gene's germline CDR1 is SNHLY and CDR2 FYNNEI. V shed 4 bases, J shed 3 bases, and the junction held 12 bases outside the gene matches. CDR3 length: 17 residues. CDR3 sequence reads: CASSAASGRTFDYEQYF. The CDR3 coding sequence is TGTGCCAGCAGTGCGGCTAGCGGGAGAACCTTTGACTACGAGCAGTACTTC.

The chain employs TRBV11-3 and TRBJ2-2; D may be TRBD2 (5 bases). From germline, CDR1 is SGHNT and CDR2 YENEEA. Deletions cut 5 bases from V and 6 bases from J, with 19 bases between. CDR3 size: 16 residues. The CDR3 reads CASSTYLNRGAGELFF. The CDR3 nucleotides read TGTGCCAGCAGCACGTATCTGAACCGGGGTGCCGGGGAGCTGTTTTTT.

As regards this clone: The junction departs from the called germline gene at one end, perhaps through a read error. The V call is TRBV11-3, the J call TRBJ2-4, with 8 nucleotides matching TRBD2. The CDR3 is 15 amino acids. Germline-derived CDR1 and CDR2 are SGHNT and YENEEA. Here the CDR3 DNA reads TGTGCCAGCAGCTTAGTTGGACTAGCCGAAAACATTCAGTACTTC. Its protein product is CASSLVGLAENIQYF.

The chain is built from TRBV7-9 and TRBJ1-2, with D uncertain. This CDR3 contains 12 residues. The germline V gene has CDR1 SEHNR and CDR2 FQNEAQ (reference sequence). V dropped 5 bases and J dropped 8 bases, with 12 bases sitting between them. The CDR3 protein is CASSRESLGYTF. Written as DNA, the CDR3 is TGTGCCAGCAGCCGGGAAAGCTTGGGCTACACCTTC.

The chain has TRBV20-1 and TRBJ1-1; D is unclear. V was trimmed by 6 bases and J by 4 bases, leaving 9 bases between them. Germline CDR1 is DFQATT and CDR2 is SNEGSKA (reference sequence). The CDR3 runs to 11 residues. The CDR3 sequence is CSAPLGTEAFF. CDR3 in DNA: TGCAGTGCCCCCCTCGGCACTGAAGCTTTCTTT.